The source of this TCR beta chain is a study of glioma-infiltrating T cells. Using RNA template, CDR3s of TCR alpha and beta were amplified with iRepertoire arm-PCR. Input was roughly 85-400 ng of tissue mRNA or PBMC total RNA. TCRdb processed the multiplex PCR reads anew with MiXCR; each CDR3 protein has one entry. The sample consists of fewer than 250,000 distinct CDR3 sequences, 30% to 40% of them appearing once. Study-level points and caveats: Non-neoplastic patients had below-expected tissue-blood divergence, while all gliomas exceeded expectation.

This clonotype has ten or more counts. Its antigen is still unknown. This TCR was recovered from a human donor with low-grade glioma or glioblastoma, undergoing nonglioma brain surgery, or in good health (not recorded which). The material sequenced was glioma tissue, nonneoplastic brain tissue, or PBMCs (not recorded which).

For the CDR3, the DNA is TGTGCCAGCAGCTTGGCCGACTTTGTCAATGAGCAGTTCTTC. It yields the protein CASSLADFVNEQFF. J is TRBJ2-1 and V is TRBV5-8; D is undetermined. The CDR3 totals 14 residues. Germline assignment: CDR1 SGHTS and CDR2 YDEGEE. Deletions cut 0 bases from V and 6 bases from J, with 10 bases between.